This paragraph reports one T cell receptor beta chain. Its target is unknown. Data came from immunoSEQ multiplex PCR; TCRdb stores just in-frame clones and leaves some out. The table lists about 180,000 clones, approximately 86% of them singletons. The CDR3 sequence is 13 residues long. Germline V lookup: CDR1 SGHRS, CDR2 YFSETQ. V gave up 2 bases and J gave up 7 bases, with 12 bases separating them. The sample belongs to a study of T cell responses to AZD1222 COVID-19 vaccine. Notes on the study in general: Donor demographics were predominantly white British with a female majority; clonal diversity may be underestimated. Of the AZD1222 recipients, only five to seven were seropositive at baseline.

Sequenced here: peripheral blood, sampled on day 0 of AZD1222 vaccination. This clonotype was sampled from an adult in good health. The chain combines TRBV5-1 with TRBJ1-2; the D is unclear. The DNA of the CDR3 is TGCGCCAGCAGCTTAGACCCCTCCGCTGGCTACACCTTC. Protein sequence: CASSLDPSAGYTF.